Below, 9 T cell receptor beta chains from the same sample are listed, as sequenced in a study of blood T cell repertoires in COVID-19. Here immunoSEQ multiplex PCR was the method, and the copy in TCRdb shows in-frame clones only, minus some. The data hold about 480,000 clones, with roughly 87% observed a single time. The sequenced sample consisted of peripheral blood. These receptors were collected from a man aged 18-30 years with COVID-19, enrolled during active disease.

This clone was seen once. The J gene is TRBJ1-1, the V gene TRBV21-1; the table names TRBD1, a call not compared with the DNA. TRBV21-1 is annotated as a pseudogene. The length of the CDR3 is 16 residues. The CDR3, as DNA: TGTGCCAGCAGCACCCGGGACATCCTACCGAGCACTGAAGCTTTCTTT. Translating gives CASSTRDILPSTEAFF.

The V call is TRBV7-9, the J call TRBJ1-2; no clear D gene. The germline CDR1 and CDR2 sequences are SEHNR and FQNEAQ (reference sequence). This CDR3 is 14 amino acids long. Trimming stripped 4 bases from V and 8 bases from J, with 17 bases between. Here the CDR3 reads CASSSKSGYWGYTF. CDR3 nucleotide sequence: TGTGCCAGCAGCTCTAAATCGGGGTACTGGGGCTACACCTTC.

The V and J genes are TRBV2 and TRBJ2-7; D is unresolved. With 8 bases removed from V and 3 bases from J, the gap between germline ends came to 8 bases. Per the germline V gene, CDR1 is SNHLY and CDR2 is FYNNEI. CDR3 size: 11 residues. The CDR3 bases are TGTGCCAGCCTTCGAGACTACGAGCAGTACTTC. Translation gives CASLRDYEQYF.

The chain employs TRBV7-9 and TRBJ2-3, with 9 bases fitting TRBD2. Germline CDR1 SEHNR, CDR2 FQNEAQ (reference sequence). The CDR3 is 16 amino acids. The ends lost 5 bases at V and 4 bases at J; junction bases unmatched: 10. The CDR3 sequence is CASSPWSGGPADTQYF. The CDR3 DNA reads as TGTGCCAGCAGCCCCTGGAGCGGGGGGCCGGCAGATACGCAGTATTTT.

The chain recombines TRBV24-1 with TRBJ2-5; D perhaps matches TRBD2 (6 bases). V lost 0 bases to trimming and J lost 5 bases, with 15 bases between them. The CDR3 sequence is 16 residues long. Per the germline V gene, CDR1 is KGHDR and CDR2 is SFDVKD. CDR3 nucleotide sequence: TGTGCCACCAGTGATTTGCCGGGACTCGGGTCGGAGACCCAGTACTTC. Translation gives CATSDLPGLGSETQYF.

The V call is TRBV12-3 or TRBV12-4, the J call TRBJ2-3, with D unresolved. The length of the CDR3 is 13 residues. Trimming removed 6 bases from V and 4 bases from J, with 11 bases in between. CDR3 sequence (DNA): TGTGCCAGCAGGCAATCAGGTTCAGATACGCAGTATTTT. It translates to CASRQSGSDTQYF.

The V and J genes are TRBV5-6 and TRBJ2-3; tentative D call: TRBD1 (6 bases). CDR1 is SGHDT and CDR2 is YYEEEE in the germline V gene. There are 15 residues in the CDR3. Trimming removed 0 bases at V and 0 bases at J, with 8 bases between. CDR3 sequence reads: CASSLGGGSTDTQYF. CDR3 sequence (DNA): TGTGCCAGCAGCTTGGGTGGGGGCAGCACAGATACGCAGTATTTT.

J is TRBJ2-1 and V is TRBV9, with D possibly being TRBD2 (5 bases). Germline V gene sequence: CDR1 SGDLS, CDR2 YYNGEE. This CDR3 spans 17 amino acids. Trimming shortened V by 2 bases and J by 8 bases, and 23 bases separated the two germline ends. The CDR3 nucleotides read TGTGCCAGCAGCGTCGGGAACCCCAATCTTCGTACCCATGAGCAGTTCTTC. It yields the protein CASSVGNPNLRTHEQFF.

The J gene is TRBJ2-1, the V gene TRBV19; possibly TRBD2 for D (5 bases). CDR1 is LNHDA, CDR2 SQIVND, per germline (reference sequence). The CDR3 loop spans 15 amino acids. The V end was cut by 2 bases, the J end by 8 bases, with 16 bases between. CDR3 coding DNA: TGTGCCAGTAGTATACAGGCGGGTCAGGTGGATGAGCAGTTCTTC. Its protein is CASSIQAGQVDEQFF.